What follows are 18 T cell receptor beta chains derived from one specimen sequenced in a study of T cell repertoires in cytomegalovirus infection. These receptors have no known antigen. From the reads, TCRdb called clonotypes with MiXCR, one entry per CDR3 protein. The sample consists of 400,000 to 600,000 distinct CDR3 sequences, roughly 46% of them appearing once. This specimen was cultured PBMCs, taken from culture after CMV antigen stimulation. These receptors all come from a human donor in good health (CMV status not recorded). Some clones in this sample may be carry-over from other donors' samples.

This clonotype showed up just a few times. This sequence joins TRBV6-5 and TRBJ1-1; D is uncertain. This CDR3 has 13 amino acids. Germline CDR1 reads MNHEY; CDR2 reads SVGAGI. V was cut by 8 bases and J by 1 base, with 11 bases left in between. The CDR3: CASGRTANTEAFF. CDR3 in DNA: TGTGCCAGCGGACGAACCGCGAACACTGAAGCTTTCTTT.

This clonotype showed up just a few times. The J gene is TRBJ2-5, the V gene TRBV7-2; 8 bases align to TRBD1. CDR1 is SGHTA, CDR2 FQGNSA, per germline. The CDR3 consists of 16 residues. J was trimmed by 0 bases and V by 6 bases; bases with no gene match: 9. The CDR3 spells CASRPGTGSYQETQYF. DNA of the CDR3: TGTGCCAGCAGACCCGGGACAGGCTCGTACCAAGAGACCCAGTACTTC.

This clonotype came up a few times. The chain's CDR3 is CASSRTDNEQFF. CDR3 in DNA: TGCGCCAGCAGCCGGACCGACAATGAGCAGTTCTTC. V gene TRBV4-1 combines with J gene TRBJ2-1; D is undetermined. The CDR3 has 12 residues. Trimming left V 4 bases short and J 5 bases short, with 6 bases between. The germline gives CDR1 MGHRA, CDR2 YSYEKL.

This clonotype was recorded a few times. The V call is TRBV7-6, the J call TRBJ1-5, with a weak D call TRBD1 (5 bases). The V end was cut by 4 bases, the J end by 6 bases, with 19 bases between. Germline CDR1 is SGHVS and CDR2 is FNYEAQ. This CDR3 is 16 amino acids long. CDR3 loop: CASSSGVGEVGQPQHF. Here the CDR3 DNA reads TGTGCCAGCAGCTCGGGCGTGGGGGAGGTCGGTCAGCCCCAGCATTTT.

This clonotype has more than one count but fewer than ten. The CDR3 DNA follows: TGTGCCAGCAGCTCGGAGAGCACTGAAGCTTTCTTT. It codes for CASSSESTEAFF. The genes are TRBV7-9 and TRBJ1-1; D ambiguous. Trimming shortened V by 4 bases and J by 4 bases, and 7 bases separated the two germline ends. CDR1 and CDR2 (germline): SEHNR, FQNEAQ (reference sequence). The CDR3 is 12 amino acids.

In this sample, this clonotype turned up a few times. The chain recombines TRBV7-2 with TRBJ2-1; the match to TRBD2 covers 8 bases. CDR1 and CDR2 from the germline V gene are SGHTA and FQGNSA. V gave up 5 bases and J gave up 2 bases; unmatched junction bases: 8. The CDR3 consists of 16 residues. CDR3 sequence: CASSRSGSMAYNEQFF. The CDR3 DNA follows: TGTGCCAGCAGCCGGAGCGGGAGTATGGCCTACAATGAGCAGTTCTTC.

This clonotype was recorded once. This chain connects TRBV6-5 to TRBJ1-3; TRBD1 is a possible D gene (6 bases). Germline V gene sequence: CDR1 MNHEY, CDR2 SVGAGI. V dropped 9 bases and J dropped 0 bases, with 9 bases sitting between them. The CDR3 has 13 amino acids. The CDR3 spells CASKQGSGNTIYF. The CDR3 coding sequence is TGTGCCAGTAAACAGGGCTCTGGAAACACCATATATTTT.

The V and J genes are TRBV6-2 or TRBV6-3 and TRBJ2-3, with D uncertain. V gave up 2 bases and J gave up 5 bases, with 2 bases separating them. Looked up from germline, CDR1 is MNHEY and CDR2 is SVGEGT. CDR3 length: 11 amino acids. Here the CDR3 reads CASSYLDTQYF. In DNA form, the CDR3 reads TGTGCCAGCAGTTACCTAGATACGCAGTATTTT.

The rearrangement joins TRBV6-5 to TRBJ2-1, with 7 bases matching TRBD2. The trim removed 2 bases at V and 0 bases at J, leaving 4 bases unmatched. The germline gives CDR1 MNHEY, CDR2 SVGAGI. CDR3 size: 16 residues. CDR3 DNA: TGTGCCAGCAGTTACATGACTAGCAGCTCCTACAATGAGCAGTTCTTC. The encoded protein is CASSYMTSSSYNEQFF.

The chain is built from TRBV5-4 and TRBJ2-7, with D uncertain. Germline V gene data show CDR1 as SGHNT and CDR2 as YYREEE (reference sequence). The CDR3 covers 14 residues. The ends were cut back, 3 bases at V and 0 bases at J, with 10 bases in the middle. CDR3 protein: CASSWKGRSYEQYF. DNA for the CDR3: TGTGCCAGCAGCTGGAAAGGGCGCTCCTACGAGCAGTACTTC.

DNA for the CDR3: TGCAGTGCTAGTTTTTGGGACAGGGGGAAGGGGGAGACCCAGTACTTC. Its translation: CSASFWDRGKGETQYF. This rearrangement joins TRBV20-1 to TRBJ2-5; 11 bases fit TRBD1. Germline V gene sequence: CDR1 DFQATT, CDR2 SNEGSKA (reference sequence). The CDR3 sequence is 16 residues long. The junction had 11 bases not matched to a gene; V was cut back by 3 bases and J by 5 bases.

The chain carries TRBV2 and TRBJ2-1; TRBD1 might be the D (6 bases). CDR3 length: 15 amino acids. The germline V gene has CDR1 SNHLY and CDR2 FYNNEI. V was cut by 5 bases and J by 9 bases, with 20 bases left in between. CDR3 sequence reads: CASSSGWGLSSEQFF. CDR3 sequence (DNA): TGTGCCAGCAGTTCAGGGTGGGGGCTGAGCAGTGAGCAGTTCTTC.

CDR3 residues: CASSIGHISNQPQHF. The CDR3 DNA sequence: TGTGCCAGTAGTATAGGACATATCAGCAATCAGCCCCAGCATTTT. The chain joins TRBV19 to TRBJ1-5; D gene ambiguous. The length of the CDR3 is 15 residues. Looked up from germline, CDR1 is LNHDA and CDR2 is SQIVND (reference sequence). V was shortened by 1 base and J by 1 base, with 8 bases between the two germline ends. Combining the CDR3 with reference TRBV19 and TRBJ1-5 gives the whole variable domain DGGITQSPKYLFRKEGQNVTLSCEQNLNHDAMYWYRQDPGQGLRLIYYSQIVNDFQKGDIAEGYSVSREKKESFPLTVTSAQKNPTAFYLCASSIGHISNQPQHFGDGTRLSIL.

This clonotype was recorded at least ten times. The V and J genes are TRBV7-2 and TRBJ2-3; the D gene is possibly TRBD2 (5 bases). This CDR3 has 15 amino acids. Trimming removed 2 bases at V and 7 bases at J, with 16 bases between. Germline-derived CDR1 and CDR2 are SGHTA and FQGNSA. Here the CDR3 DNA reads TGTGCCAGCAGCTTAATGCCTGGGGAGCGGCATACGCAGTATTTT. It codes for CASSLMPGERHTQYF.

A few counts support this clonotype. V and J are TRBV6-6 and TRBJ2-7; D is possibly TRBD2 (6 bases). The V end was cut by 6 bases, the J end by 2 bases, with 23 bases between. The CDR3 length is 17 residues. Germline V lookup: CDR1 MNHNY, CDR2 SVGAGI (reference sequence). CDR3 loop: CASRSGGIRRAPYEQYF. DNA for the CDR3: TGTGCCAGCAGGTCCGGGGGTATACGGAGGGCCCCCTACGAGCAGTACTTC.

V usage is TRBV20-1 and J usage is TRBJ2-2; 7 bases line up with TRBD2. The CDR3 contains 14 residues. J lost 3 bases, V lost 3 bases, and 4 bases had no gene match. CDR1 and CDR2 from the germline V gene are DFQATT and SNEGSKA (reference sequence). The CDR3 nucleotides are TGCAGTGCTAGGGGCCGGGGGGACACCGGGGAGCTGTTTTTT. Translated: CSARGRGDTGELFF.

This clonotype came up many times. The chain uses TRBV7-2 and TRBJ1-1; no clear D gene. The germline V gene encodes CDR1 SGHTA and CDR2 FQGNSA. Trimming removed 1 base at V and 3 bases at J, with 6 bases between. The CDR3 extends over 13 amino acids. The CDR3 is CASSLVVDTEAFF. The CDR3, as DNA: TGTGCCAGCAGCTTAGTTGTGGACACTGAAGCTTTCTTT.

CDR3 protein: CASSFFAGGQDTQYF. The CDR3 coding sequence is TGTGCCAGCAGCTTTTTCGCGGGAGGGCAAGATACGCAGTATTTT. The chain carries TRBV7-2 and TRBJ2-3; 9 bases align to TRBD2. This CDR3 is built from 15 residues. The V segment lost 3 bases and the J segment 5 bases; nucleotides outside the gene matches: 6. The germline gives CDR1 SGHTA, CDR2 FQGNSA.